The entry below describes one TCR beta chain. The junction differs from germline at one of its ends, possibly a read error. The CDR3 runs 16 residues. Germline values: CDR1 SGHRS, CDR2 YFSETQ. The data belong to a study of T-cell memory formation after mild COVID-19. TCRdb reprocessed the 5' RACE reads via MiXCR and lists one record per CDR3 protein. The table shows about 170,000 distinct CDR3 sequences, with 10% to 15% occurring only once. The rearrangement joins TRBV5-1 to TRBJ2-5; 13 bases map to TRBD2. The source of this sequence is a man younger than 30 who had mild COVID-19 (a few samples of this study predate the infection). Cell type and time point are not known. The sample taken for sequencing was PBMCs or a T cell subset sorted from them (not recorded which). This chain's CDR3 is CASSQGLAGAQETQHF. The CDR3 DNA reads TGCGCCAGCAGCCAAGGACTAGCGGGGGCCCAAGAGACCCAGCACTTC.